The clone carrying this T cell receptor (beta chain) was recorded at least ten times. This specimen belongs to a study of blood T cell repertoires in COVID-19. The repertoire was sequenced with immunoSEQ multiplex PCR; TCRdb's copy has only in-frame clones and lacks some. The sample consists of 150,000 to 200,000 clones, 80% to 95% of them appearing once. Germline V gives CDR1 SEHNR, CDR2 FQNEAQ (reference sequence). CDR3 length: 12 amino acids. V lost 5 bases, J lost 7 bases, and 5 bases stayed unmatched. The chain recombines TRBV7-9 with TRBJ2-7, with 7 bases aligning to TRBD1. The receptor was derived from a man younger than 40 with COVID-19, enrolled during active disease. Sequences were obtained from peripheral blood. In nucleotides, the CDR3 is TGTGCCAGCAGCCTGACAGGGCGAGAGCAGTACTTC. Translating it yields CASSLTGREQYF. Using reference TRBV7-9 and TRBJ2-7 for the parts outside the CDR3, the full variable domain is DTGVSQNPRHKITKRGQNVTFRCDPISEHNRLYWYRQTLGQGPEFLTYFQNEAQLEKSRLLSDRFSAERPKGSFSTLEIQRTEQGDSAMYLCASSLTGREQYFGPGTRLTVT.